This T cell receptor beta chain originates from a study of cytomegalovirus exposure and HLA in healthy donors. Study-level findings and limits: TCR beta V- and J-gene trimming, according to a later analysis, was linked to a missense DCLRE1C variant. Excluded were some V segments that proved indistinguishable, including TRBV6-2 and TRBV6-3. Researchers counted about 150 TCR beta chains as cytomegalovirus-associated. A prior analysis recorded that most TCR beta V segments were productive about 90% or about 30% of the time.

Of note for this clone: Antigen: not known.

Primers for the PCR totalled 60 Vbeta and 13 Jbeta. Some clones are missing from TCRdb's copy, which holds only in-frame ones; the method was immunoSEQ multiplex PCR. This sample yields some 180,000 clones, of which around 82% are seen a single time; just under 3% belongs to the top ten. The CDR3 is made up of 12 amino acids. Germline lookup yields CDR1 SQVTM and CDR2 ANQGSEA. V lost 7 bases to trimming and J lost 6 bases; unmatched junction nucleotides: 7. Sequenced sample: PBMCs. The chain links TRBV29-1 to TRBJ2-7; the match to TRBD1 covers 9 bases. This sequence originates from a woman in her 30s in good health and CMV-seronegative. The DNA of the CDR3 is TGCAGCGCAAGGGACAGGGAAGCCGAGCAGTACTTC. Its protein product is CSARDREAEQYF.